The entry below describes one T cell receptor (beta chain). Its antigen remains unidentified. The source of the sample is a study of human T cells and chemical hapten exposure. Time point indicated: pre-sensitization, week 0. Treatment in this sample: therapeutic diphenylcyclopropenone sensitization with weekly scalp DPC. Study-level points and caveats: There was a positive correlation between PT1 expanded TCR counts and patch test score.

From germline, CDR1 is SQVTM and CDR2 ANQGSEA. The CDR3 has 13 residues. Trimming shortened V by 7 bases and J by 2 bases, and 13 bases separated the two germline ends. Individual cDNA molecules in this library carried unique molecular identifiers. TCRdb re-called the RACE reads through MiXCR, storing one row per CDR3 protein. The top ten clones hold 1.6% of a sample with nearly 110,000 distinct CDR3 sequences, less than 15% of them seen once. This chain joins TRBV29-1 and TRBJ2-3; D is unresolved. The material was whole blood, obtained in connection with sensitization to the hapten diphenylcyclopropenone (DPC). The clonotype comes from a woman aged 45-65 years with alopecia areata. Some clones in this sample may be carry-over from other donors' samples. CDR3 DNA: TGCAGCGGACGGGTTCCCCTCACAGATACGCAGTATTTT. Protein sequence: CSGRVPLTDTQYF.